The present TCR beta chain was sequenced within a study of blood T cell repertoires in COVID-19. For the study at large: COVID-19 samples from acute and convalescent phases originated in the United States, Italy and Spain.

Original processing notes: Counts of nucleated cells, estimated from reference gene primer amplification, were obtained. Measured with immunoSEQ multiplex PCR; TCRdb has only the in-frame clones, and not every one. Clonal size and the V and J genes are those of that table, whereas D and trimming came from the DNA. The repertoire holds under 350,000 clones, about 92% seen once, with roughly 2.5% in the top ten. Participant ages covered roughly 18 to 89 years across 20 to 25 US areas. Recovered Cohort 3 donors showed two negative PCRs, clearance, or symptom resolution. Germline lookup yields CDR1 MNHNS and CDR2 SASEGT. The length of the CDR3 is 14 residues. V was trimmed by 1 base and J by 4 bases, leaving 11 bases between them.

Source material: PBMCs or T cells enriched from blood (not recorded which). The rearrangement links TRBV6-1 to TRBJ2-7; weak D call: TRBD2 (5 bases). This receptor was identified in a man aged 55 to 70 who had recovered from COVID-19. The CDR3 nucleotides are TGTGCCAGCAGTGAAGGCGGGTGGCTGTACGAGCAGTACTTC. Translated, it gives CASSEGGWLYEQYF.